Following are 9 T cell receptor beta chains from one sample sequenced in a study of T cell changes during pregnancy in multiple sclerosis. Libraries were prepared by immunoSEQ multiplex PCR; TCRdb keeps only in-frame clonotypes and omits some of them. The sample yields roughly 77,000 clones, approximately 92% seen once. Sequencing was performed on peripheral blood, taken in the second trimester of pregnancy. The receptors were sampled from a female donor with multiple sclerosis, enrolled in a pregnancy study.

J is TRBJ2-7 and V is TRBV5-6, with 14 bases identical to TRBD2. Germline V gives CDR1 SGHDT, CDR2 YYEEEE. The CDR3 runs 15 residues. The V and J ends lost 5 bases and 9 bases, in that order; junction bases with no gene match: 10. CDR3: CASSRGLAGVLVQYF. Written as DNA, the CDR3 is TGTGCCAGCAGTCGGGGACTAGCGGGAGTCTTGGTGCAGTACTTC.

The chain is built from TRBV5-5 and TRBJ2-7, with D uncertain. V was trimmed by 0 bases and J by 7 bases, leaving 8 bases between them. CDR3 length: 12 residues. Germline V gene sequence: CDR1 SGHKS, CDR2 YYEKEE (reference sequence). The CDR3 DNA reads TGTGCCAGCAGCTTGGTCCTCCAGGAGCAGTACTTC. The encoded protein is CASSLVLQEQYF.

This clone showed up just once. The chain uses TRBV5-4 and TRBJ2-5, with 14 bases matching TRBD2. Germline values: CDR1 SGHNT, CDR2 YYREEE (reference sequence). This CDR3 is 15 amino acids long. J gave up 5 bases and V 5 bases, and 5 bases lay outside the gene matches. CDR3 in amino acids: CASRTGLAGVETQYF. CDR3 bases: TGTGCCAGCAGAACGGGACTAGCGGGAGTGGAGACCCAGTACTTC.

The chain links TRBV11-2 to TRBJ2-1; D uncertain. Germline lookup yields CDR1 SGHAT and CDR2 FQNNGV. The CDR3 loop spans 15 amino acids. Deletions cut 2 bases from V and 5 bases from J, with 13 bases between. CDR3 nucleotide sequence: TGTGCCAGCAGCTTAATGGGCCGCCAGAACAATGAGCAGTTCTTC. Amino acids: CASSLMGRQNNEQFF.

This chain joins TRBV4-3 and TRBJ2-7; 8 bases align to TRBD1. Germline values: CDR1 LGHNA, CDR2 YSLEER. The trim removed 3 bases at V and 5 bases at J, leaving 3 bases unmatched. This CDR3 comprises 13 residues. The CDR3 DNA follows: TGCGCCAGCAGCCACAGGGGGCAGAACGAGCAGTACTTC. Translation gives CASSHRGQNEQYF.

This chain links TRBV30 with TRBJ1-4, with 9 bases fitting TRBD1. J lost 2 bases, V lost 4 bases, and 8 bases had no gene match. This CDR3 is 16 amino acids long. Germline values: CDR1 GTSNPN, CDR2 SVGIG (reference sequence). For the CDR3, the DNA is TGTGCCTGGAATCCGGGACAGGGTTGGACTAATGAAAAACTGTTTTTT. Residues: CAWNPGQGWTNEKLFF.

The chain links TRBV7-8 to TRBJ1-2, with unresolved D. Germline assignment: CDR1 SGHVS and CDR2 FQNEAQ. V gave up 5 bases and J gave up 2 bases, with 15 bases separating them. The length of the CDR3 is 15 residues. CDR3: CASSPQVQTNYGYTF. CDR3 bases: TGTGCCAGCAGCCCACAAGTGCAGACAAACTATGGCTACACCTTC.

This clone showed up just once. The chain is built from TRBV9 and TRBJ2-2; 8 bases are shared with TRBD1. Germline trimming cut 6 bases from V and 2 bases from J; bases unmatched to any gene: 6. The CDR3 sequence is 15 residues long. Looked up from germline, CDR1 is SGDLS and CDR2 is YYNGEE. The CDR3 reads CASTFGQGNTGELFF. In nucleotides, the CDR3 is TGTGCCAGCACCTTCGGACAGGGAAACACCGGGGAGCTGTTTTTT.

The V and J genes are TRBV6-1 and TRBJ1-5; D not certain. This CDR3 contains 13 residues. V dropped 8 bases and J dropped 3 bases, with 11 bases sitting between them. CDR1 is MNHNS and CDR2 is SASEGT in the germline V gene. The CDR3 region is CASGSPYNQPQHF. For the CDR3, the DNA is TGTGCCAGCGGGAGCCCCTACAATCAGCCCCAGCATTTT.